The 32 T cell receptor beta chains below come from one sample, sequenced in a study of blood T cell repertoires in COVID-19. Sequenced by immunoSEQ multiplex PCR; TCRdb stores in-frame clones only, minus some. Of fewer than 150,000 clones in the sample, 84% were seen once. Sequencing input: peripheral blood. Receptors originate from a woman in her twenties or thirties who had recovered from COVID-19.

This chain connects TRBV11-2 to TRBJ1-2; 11 bases line up with TRBD1. The germline V gene encodes CDR1 SGHAT and CDR2 FQNNGV. CDR3 length: 16 residues. V shed 5 bases, J shed 2 bases, and the junction held 7 bases outside the gene matches. The CDR3 loop is CASSTPRTGGNYGYTF. The DNA of the CDR3 is TGTGCCAGCAGCACCCCCCGGACAGGGGGCAACTATGGCTACACCTTC.

This CDR3 is CAWRLSGNEQFF. As DNA, the CDR3 is TGTGCCTGGAGACTGTCGGGGAATGAGCAGTTCTTC. The chain combines TRBV30 with TRBJ2-1, with D tentatively TRBD2 (5 bases). The V gene's germline CDR1 is GTSNPN and CDR2 SVGIG (reference sequence). The CDR3 totals 12 residues. Trimming pared 3 bases from V and 7 bases from J, leaving 10 bases between.

The CDR3: CASSVVSGANVLTF. CDR3 bases: TGTGCCAGCAGCGTCGTCTCTGGGGCCAACGTCCTGACTTTC. This chain links TRBV9 with TRBJ2-6; D gene uncertain. The CDR3 is 14 residues long. Trimming pared 2 bases from V and 0 bases from J, leaving 3 bases between. Germline loops: CDR1 SGDLS, CDR2 YYNGEE.

The chain has TRBV5-1 and TRBJ2-3; a weak D match, TRBD2 (6 bases). The germline gives CDR1 SGHRS, CDR2 YFSETQ. This CDR3 comprises 15 residues. Trimming pared 5 bases from V and 5 bases from J, leaving 18 bases between. The CDR3 DNA is TGCGCCAGCAGTAGTACTAGCCCTGCCGGAGATACGCAGTATTTT. The encoded protein is CASSSTSPAGDTQYF.

The chain uses TRBV5-1 and TRBJ2-1; 9 bases agree with TRBD2. The CDR3 contains 17 residues. Trimming cost V 3 bases and J 8 bases; bases outside gene matches: 15. Germline lookup yields CDR1 SGHRS and CDR2 YFSETQ. The CDR3 nucleotides read TGCGCCAGCAGCTCGCCGGGGTTAGCGGGAGTATTGTATGAGCAGTTCTTC. Its translation is CASSSPGLAGVLYEQFF.

The chain carries TRBV6-6 and TRBJ1-4, with a tentative D call TRBD1 (6 bases). The germline CDR1 and CDR2 sequences are MNHNY and SVGAGI (reference sequence). Trimming removed 5 bases at V and 0 bases at J, with 13 bases between. The CDR3 spans 16 residues. CDR3 protein: CASSNRYRATNEKLFF. DNA for the CDR3: TGTGCCAGCAGTAATCGATACAGGGCAACTAATGAAAAACTGTTTTTT.

In this sample, this clone turned up a few times. The chain is built from TRBV7-2 and TRBJ2-1; D might be TRBD2 (5 bases). The CDR3 runs 15 residues. Germline V lookup: CDR1 SGHTA, CDR2 FQGNSA. Trimming pared 4 bases from V and 0 bases from J, leaving 10 bases between. The CDR3 sequence is CASSSRLSSYNEQFF. DNA of the CDR3: TGTGCCAGCAGCTCCCGACTAAGCTCCTACAATGAGCAGTTCTTC.

The rearrangement links TRBV18 to TRBJ1-1; 7 bases fit TRBD1. Germline values: CDR1 KGHSH, CDR2 LQKENI. V was pared by 1 base and J by 4 bases, with 3 bases of the junction left unmatched. This CDR3 spans 14 amino acids. The CDR3 loop reads CASSPQGAGTEAFF. In nucleotides, the CDR3 is TGTGCCAGCTCACCACAGGGGGCGGGCACTGAAGCTTTCTTT.

This clone was recorded a few times. The gene calls are TRBV19 and TRBJ2-1; the match to TRBD2 covers 8 bases. CDR3 length: 16 amino acids. Germline V CDR1 and CDR2: LNHDA, SQIVND (reference sequence). Trimming removed 4 bases from V and 0 bases from J; junction bases left unmatched: 5. The CDR3 sequence is CASSTGGGPSYNEQFF. The CDR3, as DNA: TGTGCCAGTAGTACAGGCGGGGGGCCCTCCTACAATGAGCAGTTCTTC.

This clone was observed once. The V call is TRBV2, the J call TRBJ2-6; no clear D. The length of the CDR3 is 16 residues. The ends were cut back, 5 bases at V and 0 bases at J, with 11 bases in the middle. Germline assignment: CDR1 SNHLY and CDR2 FYNNEI. CDR3 in amino acids: CASSSAHSSGANVLTF. CDR3 DNA: TGTGCCAGCAGTTCCGCCCACAGCTCTGGGGCCAACGTCCTGACTTTC.

There are a few counts of this clone. The chain uses TRBV6-1 and TRBJ1-1; maybe TRBD1 (5 bases). The ends were cut back, 1 base at V and 6 bases at J, with 12 bases in the middle. Germline loops: CDR1 MNHNS, CDR2 SASEGT. This CDR3 comprises 14 residues. In DNA form, the CDR3 reads TGTGCCAGCAGTGAAGGGTGGGGCTCCTCTGAAGCTTTCTTT. Protein: CASSEGWGSSEAFF.

The chain is built from TRBV9 and TRBJ1-6; TRBD1 aligns across 8 bases. This CDR3 contains 17 residues. Germline-derived CDR1 and CDR2 are SGDLS and YYNGEE. V dropped 4 bases and J dropped 6; count of bases not matched to a gene: 12. CDR3 sequence: CASSTSRGRFGNSPLHF. The DNA of the CDR3 is TGTGCCAGCAGCACCTCCAGGGGGCGCTTCGGTAATTCACCCCTCCACTTT.

This clone was detected once. The V gene is TRBV19, the J gene TRBJ1-2; TRBD1 is a possible D gene (5 bases). Trimming removed 8 bases from V and 8 bases from J, with 18 bases in between. This CDR3 region has 13 residues. Germline CDR1 is LNHDA and CDR2 is SQIVND (reference sequence). CDR3 bases: TGTGCCAGTGCTCCAGTCCAGGGACTGGGCTACACCTTC. Its protein product is CASAPVQGLGYTF. Based on the CDR3 plus reference TRBV19 and TRBJ1-2, the full variable domain is DGGITQSPKYLFRKEGQNVTLSCEQNLNHDAMYWYRQDPGQGLRLIYYSQIVNDFQKGDIAEGYSVSREKKESFPLTVTSAQKNPTAFYLCASAPVQGLGYTFGSGTRLTVV.

This clone was recorded once. The chain is built from TRBV12-3 or TRBV12-4 and TRBJ2-1, with 8 bases aligning to TRBD1. The V segment lost 6 bases and the J segment 12 bases; nucleotides outside the gene matches: 4. The length of the CDR3 is 11 residues. Here the CDR3 DNA reads TGTGCCAGCAGCCCCAGGGGGCGGCAGTTCTTC. Amino acids: CASSPRGRQFF.

The genes are TRBV29-1 and TRBJ1-1; D not resolved. V lost 7 bases and J 1 base, leaving 7 bases between the germline ends. This CDR3 has 11 amino acids. Germline V CDR1 and CDR2: SQVTM, ANQGSEA. The CDR3 DNA is TGCAGCGCGACGCGGAACACTGAAGCTTTCTTT. Its translation is CSATRNTEAFF.

This clone was seen more than once but under ten times. The chain is built from TRBV9 and TRBJ2-3; D call uncertain. The CDR3 runs to 12 residues. V was pared by 0 bases and J by 5 bases, with 4 bases between. Looked up from germline, CDR1 is SGDLS and CDR2 is YYNGEE. This chain's CDR3 is CASSVGGDTQYF. Here the CDR3 DNA reads TGTGCCAGCAGCGTAGGAGGAGATACGCAGTATTTT. Looking up the rest from reference TRBV9 and TRBJ2-3 gives the full variable domain: DSGVTQTPKHLITATGQRVTLRCSPRSGDLSVYWYQQSLDQGLQFLIQYYNGEERAKGNILERFSAQQFPDLHSELNLSSLELGDSALYFCASSVGGDTQYFGPGTRLTVL.

This sequence joins TRBV3-1 (or the pseudogene TRBV3-2) and TRBJ1-2, with unresolved D. CDR1 LGHDT and CDR2 YNNKEL come from the germline V gene (reference sequence). Trimming cost V 4 bases and J 2 bases, with 14 bases left between them. The CDR3 spans 15 residues. CDR3 in amino acids: CASSLGSEGNYGYTF. CDR3 DNA: TGTGCCAGCAGCCTCGGGTCGGAAGGAAACTATGGCTACACCTTC.

V is TRBV2 and J is TRBJ1-6, with D hard to call. Trimming removed 10 bases at V and 1 base at J, with 20 bases between. This CDR3 region has 17 residues. Germline loops: CDR1 SNHLY, CDR2 FYNNEI. CDR3 in amino acids: CATYRELQSSYNSPLHF. The DNA for the CDR3 is TGTGCCACCTATCGGGAGCTCCAGTCTTCCTATAATTCACCCCTCCACTTT.

J is TRBJ2-7 and V is TRBV5-1; 9 bases match TRBD1. Germline-derived CDR1 and CDR2 are SGHRS and YFSETQ. The CDR3 runs 15 residues. The J segment lost 5 bases and the V segment lost 1 base, leaving 7 bases of the junction unmatched. The CDR3 DNA sequence: TGCGCCAGCAGCTTGTCGGGACAGGGTATCCACGAGCAGTACTTC. Translation: CASSLSGQGIHEQYF.

This clone was picked up a small number of times. The chain has TRBV30 and TRBJ1-2; TRBD1 aligns across 10 bases. The V segment lost 5 bases and the J segment 7 bases; nucleotides outside the gene matches: 7. Germline V gives CDR1 GTSNPN, CDR2 SVGIG (reference sequence). The CDR3 covers 13 residues. The CDR3 region is CAWSTRTGGGYTF. In DNA form, the CDR3 reads TGTGCCTGGTCCACCCGGACAGGGGGTGGCTACACCTTC.

This rearrangement joins TRBV19 to TRBJ2-1; possibly TRBD1 for D (6 bases). The CDR3 covers 16 residues. V gave up 5 bases and J gave up 5 bases, with 19 bases separating them. Germline V gene lookup returns CDR1 LNHDA and CDR2 SQIVND (reference sequence). CDR3 in DNA: TGTGCCAGTAGTGTCTTACAGGGAATAGGGAACAATGAGCAGTTCTTC. The encoded protein is CASSVLQGIGNNEQFF. The complete variable domain, with remaining parts taken from reference TRBV19 and TRBJ2-1, reads DGGITQSPKYLFRKEGQNVTLSCEQNLNHDAMYWYRQDPGQGLRLIYYSQIVNDFQKGDIAEGYSVSREKKESFPLTVTSAQKNPTAFYLCASSVLQGIGNNEQFFGPGTRLTVL.

The chain joins TRBV5-1 to TRBJ1-1, with TRBD1 matching 9 bases. The V and J ends lost 7 bases and 7 bases, in that order; junction bases with no gene match: 11. The CDR3 consists of 14 residues. Germline V CDR1 and CDR2: SGHRS, YFSETQ. This chain's CDR3 is CASRDREIVSEAFF. The CDR3 DNA reads TGCGCCAGCCGGGACAGGGAAATTGTGAGTGAAGCTTTCTTT.

The V call is TRBV15, the J call TRBJ1-5; D might be TRBD1 (6 bases). The germline V gene has CDR1 LNHNV and CDR2 YYDKDF (reference sequence). V lost 6 bases to trimming and J lost 2 bases, with 14 bases between them. The CDR3 covers 15 residues. CDR3: CATRIGGEGNQPQHF. The CDR3 bases are TGTGCCACCAGAATTGGGGGCGAGGGCAATCAGCCCCAGCATTTT.

The chain is built from TRBV4-1 and TRBJ2-5; 7 bases align to TRBD2. Per germline, CDR1 MGHRA and CDR2 YSYEKL. J gave up 2 bases and V 0 bases, and 9 bases lay outside the gene matches. CDR3 size: 17 residues. CDR3 sequence reads: CASSQDLTGGGQETQYF. Here the CDR3 DNA reads TGCGCCAGCAGCCAAGATCTAACGGGAGGCGGTCAAGAGACCCAGTACTTC.

The chain employs TRBV6-5 and TRBJ1-3; D call uncertain. Germline loops: CDR1 MNHEY, CDR2 SVGAGI. Trimming pared 0 bases from V and 6 bases from J, leaving 15 bases between. The length of the CDR3 is 16 residues. CDR3 sequence reads: CASSYSIRESVNTIYF. CDR3 sequence (DNA): TGTGCCAGCAGTTACTCGATCCGGGAGAGTGTAAACACCATATATTTT.

The V gene is TRBV6-5, the J gene TRBJ1-6, with TRBD1 matching over 8 bases. Germline CDR1 MNHEY, CDR2 SVGAGI. After removal of 0 bases from V and 7 bases from J, the junction contained 5 bases not matched to a gene. The CDR3 has 16 amino acids. The CDR3 nucleotides read TGTGCCAGCAGTTACTCGACAGGGGCTGGCAATTCACCCCTCCACTTT. This codes for CASSYSTGAGNSPLHF.

The chain uses TRBV20-1 and TRBJ2-3; TRBD2 is a possible D gene (5 bases). V gave up 0 bases and J gave up 13 bases, with 11 bases separating them. This CDR3 contains 11 residues. CDR1 DFQATT and CDR2 SNEGSKA come from the germline V gene (reference sequence). The CDR3 spells CSARETETKYF. The CDR3 bases are TGCAGTGCTAGAGAGACTGAGACTAAGTATTTT.

V is TRBV12-3 or TRBV12-4 and J is TRBJ1-2; D might be TRBD1 (5 bases). V lost 4 bases, J lost 3 bases, and 9 bases lay in between. CDR3 length equals 13 residues. In DNA form, the CDR3 reads TGTGCCAGCAGTTCGTCAGGGTACTATGGCTACACCTTC. It specifies CASSSSGYYGYTF.

The genes are TRBV29-1 and TRBJ2-1, with D maybe TRBD2 (7 bases). V lost 3 bases, J lost 15 bases, and 12 bases lay in between. The CDR3 covers 10 residues. Germline V gene sequence: CDR1 SQVTM, CDR2 ANQGSEA. The CDR3 is CSVDWGGLFF. CDR3 nucleotides: TGCAGCGTTGACTGGGGGGGGCTGTTCTTC.

The chain uses TRBV6-5 and TRBJ1-2, with TRBD1 as a possible D gene (6 bases). CDR3 length: 15 residues. Germline lookup yields CDR1 MNHEY and CDR2 SVGAGI. Trimming took off 9 bases at V and 2 bases at J, with 19 bases between the two ends. The CDR3 DNA sequence: TGTGCCAGTTCCGACGGACAGAGAGTAAACTATGGCTACACCTTC. It encodes CASSDGQRVNYGYTF.

V is TRBV7-3 and J is TRBJ2-5, with D perhaps TRBD2 (5 bases). CDR3 length: 14 amino acids. Trimming took off 5 bases at V and 3 bases at J, with 13 bases between the two ends. The germline CDR1 and CDR2 sequences are SGHTA and FQGTGA. As DNA, the CDR3 is TGTGCCAGCAGCCCCGGCAGCGGAAAAGAGACCCAGTACTTC. It translates to CASSPGSGKETQYF.

This chain joins TRBV24-1 and TRBJ1-4, with D possibly TRBD1 on 5 matching bases. CDR1 and CDR2 (germline): KGHDR, SFDVKD. V gave up 5 bases and J gave up 6 bases, with 12 bases separating them. The CDR3 is 14 amino acids. The CDR3 here is CATSGVREDEKLFF. The CDR3 region has the DNA TGTGCCACCAGTGGAGTCAGGGAGGATGAAAAACTGTTTTTT.